The 21 T cell receptor beta chains listed next were all sequenced from one sample in a study of blood T cell repertoires in COVID-19. Repertoires were generated with immunoSEQ multiplex PCR, while TCRdb's copy carries only in-frame clones and drops some. Among about 140,000 clones, more than 75% were seen once, and the ten largest hold over 2.5%. The sequenced material came from peripheral blood. Receptors originate from a human donor with acute or convalescent COVID-19. The donor label of this sample is uncertain.

This clone was picked up one time. The CDR3 DNA reads as TGTGCCAGCAGCCACCGGGGGGGAGCCACTGAAGCTTTCTTT. Amino acids: CASSHRGGATEAFF. The chain recombines TRBV5-8 with TRBJ1-1, with D possibly TRBD1 on 5 matching bases. Trimming pared 4 bases from V and 4 bases from J, leaving 14 bases between. The CDR3 runs 14 residues. Germline V gene sequence: CDR1 SGHTS, CDR2 YDEGEE.

The rearrangement joins TRBV2 to TRBJ2-1; 9 bases agree with TRBD2. This CDR3 region has 16 residues. The trim removed 2 bases at V and 5 bases at J, leaving 7 bases unmatched. Germline assignment: CDR1 SNHLY and CDR2 FYNNEI. CDR3 sequence reads: CASSESRLAVNNEQFF. The DNA of the CDR3 is TGTGCCAGCAGTGAAAGTCGACTAGCGGTGAACAATGAGCAGTTCTTC.

The V and J genes are TRBV27 and TRBJ1-6, with D uncertain. The CDR3 is 13 amino acids. V was pared by 3 bases and J by 7 bases, with 7 bases between. From germline, CDR1 is MNHEY and CDR2 SMNVEV (reference sequence). CDR3 sequence reads: CASSFDGNSPLHF. The DNA for the CDR3 is TGTGCCAGCAGTTTTGACGGGAATTCACCCCTCCACTTT.

This clone was observed a single time. The chain is built from TRBV11-3 and TRBJ2-5; 8 bases are a match to TRBD2. In germline, CDR1 is SGHNT, CDR2 YENEEA. V lost 5 bases, J lost 4 bases, and 6 bases stayed unmatched. The CDR3 has 14 amino acids. The CDR3 is CASSRSGSGETQYF. In DNA, the CDR3 is TGTGCCAGCAGCCGCAGCGGGAGTGGAGAGACCCAGTACTTC.

As for this clone: Other DNA sequences in this specimen translate into the identical CDR3. This chain joins TRBV19 and TRBJ1-4, with unresolved D. The length of the CDR3 is 12 residues. Germline CDR1 LNHDA, CDR2 SQIVND (reference sequence). V lost 1 base and J lost 7, with 4 bases in between. The CDR3, as DNA: TGTGCCAGTAGTATAGGTCGTGAAAAACTGTTTTTT. Its protein product is CASSIGREKLFF. The whole variable domain, remainder taken from reference TRBV19 and TRBJ1-4, is DGGITQSPKYLFRKEGQNVTLSCEQNLNHDAMYWYRQDPGQGLRLIYYSQIVNDFQKGDIAEGYSVSREKKESFPLTVTSAQKNPTAFYLCASSIGREKLFFGSGTQLSVL.

CDR3 in amino acids: CASSNSRNQPQHF. CDR3 bases: TGTGCCAGCAGCAACAGTCGCAATCAGCCCCAGCATTTT. The chain employs TRBV6-2 or TRBV6-3 and TRBJ1-5; no definite D call. Looked up from germline, CDR1 is MNHEY and CDR2 is SVGEGT. This CDR3 contains 13 residues. V was pared by 6 bases and J by 2 bases, with 8 bases between.

The rearrangement links TRBV7-8 to TRBJ1-5; D remains unclear. V gave up 4 bases and J gave up 3 bases, with 10 bases separating them. The V gene's germline CDR1 is SGHVS and CDR2 FQNEAQ. CDR3 length: 14 amino acids. CDR3 loop: CASSYVHLNQPQHF. CDR3 nucleotides: TGTGCCAGCAGCTACGTACACCTCAATCAGCCCCAGCATTTT.

This clone has just a few counts. V gene TRBV21-1 combines with J gene TRBJ2-7; the DNA was not compared with TRBD1, the D call given in the table. TRBV21-1 is deemed a pseudogene. The CDR3 consists of 14 residues. Here the CDR3 reads CASSGNSILGEQYF. CDR3 DNA sequence: TGTGCCAGCAGCGGAAACAGTATCCTGGGCGAGCAGTACTTC.

This sequence joins TRBV9 and TRBJ1-1, with TRBD1 matching over 8 bases. The CDR3 is made up of 17 amino acids. V shed 3 bases, J shed 5 bases, and the junction held 15 bases outside the gene matches. Germline V gives CDR1 SGDLS, CDR2 YYNGEE. In DNA, the CDR3 is TGTGCCAGCAGCGAGGGCCTTTCAGGGGGCAAAGGAACTGAAGCTTTCTTT. It encodes CASSEGLSGGKGTEAFF. The whole variable domain, remainder taken from reference TRBV9 and TRBJ1-1, is DSGVTQTPKHLITATGQRVTLRCSPRSGDLSVYWYQQSLDQGLQFLIQYYNGEERAKGNILERFSAQQFPDLHSELNLSSLELGDSALYFCASSEGLSGGKGTEAFFGQGTRLTVV.

This sequence joins TRBV7-9 and TRBJ2-1; D ambiguous. Germline loops: CDR1 SEHNR, CDR2 FQNEAQ (reference sequence). This CDR3 has 11 residues. The V end was cut by 7 bases, the J end by 4 bases, with 5 bases between. CDR3 DNA: TGTGCCAGCATGACTTACAATGAGCAGTTCTTC. This sequence encodes CASMTYNEQFF.

The chain has TRBV19 and TRBJ2-3; 8 nucleotides agree with TRBD1. With 4 bases clipped from V and 5 bases from J, the junction kept 5 bases outside the gene matches. The CDR3 runs 14 residues. Germline V CDR1 and CDR2: LNHDA, SQIVND (reference sequence). The CDR3 DNA follows: TGTGCCAGTAGTACGGGACAGGCGGAAGATACGCAGTATTTT. Translated, it gives CASSTGQAEDTQYF.

This chain uses TRBV27 with TRBJ1-1; no clear D. Germline lookup yields CDR1 MNHEY and CDR2 SMNVEV (reference sequence). The CDR3 extends over 13 amino acids. The V end was cut by 2 bases, the J end by 5 bases, with 9 bases between. DNA of the CDR3: TGTGCCAGCAGTTTAGAGAGAGGGACTGAAGCTTTCTTT. This gives the protein CASSLERGTEAFF.

CDR3 sequence: CASSPRGHQNTEAFF. The CDR3 DNA follows: TGCGCCAGCAGCCCTCGGGGACACCAGAACACTGAAGCTTTCTTT. J is TRBJ1-1 and V is TRBV4-1; TRBD1 is a possible D gene (6 bases). The CDR3 has 15 amino acids. CDR1 and CDR2 from the germline V gene are MGHRA and YSYEKL. V was cut by 4 bases and J by 1 base, with 13 bases left in between.

This rearrangement joins TRBV6-5 to TRBJ1-2, with 8 nucleotides matching TRBD1. The CDR3 is made up of 14 amino acids. The ends lost 5 bases at V and 4 bases at J; junction bases unmatched: 6. Per germline, CDR1 MNHEY and CDR2 SVGAGI. In DNA form, the CDR3 reads TGTGCCAGCAGTAGGACAGGGTATTCCTATGGCTACACCTTC. It is translated as CASSRTGYSYGYTF.

This clone was recorded only once. The chain has TRBV6-1 and TRBJ1-5; 7 bases agree with TRBD1. The length of the CDR3 is 16 residues. J was trimmed by 2 bases and V by 3 bases; bases with no gene match: 7. Germline CDR1 is MNHNS and CDR2 is SASEGT. Written as DNA, the CDR3 is TGTGCCAGCAGTGACCACAGGGGCATTGGCAATCAGCCCCAGCATTTT. Protein product: CASSDHRGIGNQPQHF.

This chain joins TRBV5-1 and TRBJ2-1; D perhaps matches TRBD1 (5 bases). The CDR3 is 15 residues long. CDR1 is SGHRS and CDR2 is YFSETQ in the germline V gene. Trimming stripped 5 bases from V and 4 bases from J, with 16 bases between. The CDR3 bases are TGCGCCAGCAGAGTATTGACAGAAGCTTACAATGAGCAGTTCTTC. Translating it yields CASRVLTEAYNEQFF.

V is TRBV4-3 and J is TRBJ1-5; D call uncertain. The CDR3 has 13 residues. The germline V gene encodes CDR1 LGHNA and CDR2 YSLEER. Trimming removed 6 bases from V and 4 bases from J, with 10 bases in between. CDR3 in DNA: TGCGCCAGCAGTGTTAAGAGGAATCAGCCCCAGCATTTT. Translation: CASSVKRNQPQHF.

This CDR3 is CASSVSGASSYNEQFF. In DNA form, the CDR3 reads TGTGCCAGCAGCGTTAGCGGGGCTAGCTCCTACAATGAGCAGTTCTTC. The chain is built from TRBV7-2 and TRBJ2-1; 8 nucleotides match TRBD2. Per the germline V gene, CDR1 is SGHTA and CDR2 is FQGNSA. The CDR3 covers 16 residues. V lost 5 bases to trimming and J lost 0 bases; unmatched junction nucleotides: 6. Drawing the rest from reference TRBV7-2 and TRBJ2-1, the complete variable domain is GAGVSQSPSNKVTEKGKDVELRCDPISGHTALYWYRQSLGQGLEFLIYFQGNSAPDKSGLPSDRFSAERTGGSVSTLTIQRTQQEDSAVYLCASSVSGASSYNEQFFGPGTRLTVL.

This clone has a single count. This chain joins TRBV13 and TRBJ2-4; TRBD2 matches at 9 bases. The CDR3 has 17 amino acids. J gave up 1 base and V 4 bases, and 8 bases lay outside the gene matches. From germline, CDR1 is PRHDT and CDR2 FYEKMQ (reference sequence). The CDR3 coding sequence is TGTGCCAGCAGCTCTTGGCTAGCGGGGCCCGCCAAAAACATTCAGTACTTC. It is translated as CASSSWLAGPAKNIQYF. The full variable domain, in which reference TRBV13 and TRBJ2-4 provide the parts outside the CDR3, is AAGVIQSPRHLIKEKRETATLKCYPIPRHDTVYWYQQGPGQDPQFLISFYEKMQSDKGSIPDRFSAQQFSDYHSELNMSSLELGDSALYFCASSSWLAGPAKNIQYFGAGTRLSVL.

The chain employs TRBV5-1 and TRBJ1-3; D uncertain. V was clipped by 1 base and J by 0 bases, with 8 bases between them. This CDR3 has 15 amino acids. The germline V gene encodes CDR1 SGHRS and CDR2 YFSETQ. The CDR3 DNA sequence: TGCGCCAGCAGCTTGCTCGGGGACTCTGGAAACACCATATATTTT. It codes for CASSLLGDSGNTIYF.

The chain links TRBV28 to TRBJ1-2; unclear D gene. Trimming pared 4 bases from V and 3 bases from J, leaving 15 bases between. This CDR3 region has 15 residues. Germline lookup yields CDR1 MDHEN and CDR2 SYDVKM. The CDR3 DNA is TGTGCCAGCAGTTCGCCGACGGGGTCGGACTATGGCTACACCTTC. Protein product: CASSSPTGSDYGYTF.